This TCR beta chain was captured by sequencing in a study of graft-versus-host responses after intestinal transplantation. Study at large: Isolated intestinal, liver-intestinal, or multivisceral transplants had been given to the recipients.

Sequencing was performed with immunoSEQ multiplex PCR; in TCRdb, only in-frame clones are kept and a portion is missing. The top ten hold around 0.76% of the sample, which has 90,000 to 120,000 clones, roughly 90% seen once. The study, taken as a whole, reports: Early after transplant, HvG declines were associated with peak levels of circulating GvH clones.

About this clone: Its antigen is not known.

Germline CDR1 reads SQVTM; CDR2 reads ANQGSEA. The ends lost 0 bases at V and 6 bases at J; junction bases unmatched: 5. This CDR3 has 14 amino acids. The V call is TRBV29-1, the J call TRBJ1-5; 7 positions match TRBD1. The sequence came from a human donor who was the organ donor for an intestinal transplant. The material sequenced was unstimulated CD4+ T cells sorted from spleen or lymph node cells, taken before transplant. CDR3 nucleotide sequence: TGCAGCGTTGAAGATTCAGGGGGGGGTCAGCCCCAGCATTTT. Amino acids: CSVEDSGGGQPQHF.